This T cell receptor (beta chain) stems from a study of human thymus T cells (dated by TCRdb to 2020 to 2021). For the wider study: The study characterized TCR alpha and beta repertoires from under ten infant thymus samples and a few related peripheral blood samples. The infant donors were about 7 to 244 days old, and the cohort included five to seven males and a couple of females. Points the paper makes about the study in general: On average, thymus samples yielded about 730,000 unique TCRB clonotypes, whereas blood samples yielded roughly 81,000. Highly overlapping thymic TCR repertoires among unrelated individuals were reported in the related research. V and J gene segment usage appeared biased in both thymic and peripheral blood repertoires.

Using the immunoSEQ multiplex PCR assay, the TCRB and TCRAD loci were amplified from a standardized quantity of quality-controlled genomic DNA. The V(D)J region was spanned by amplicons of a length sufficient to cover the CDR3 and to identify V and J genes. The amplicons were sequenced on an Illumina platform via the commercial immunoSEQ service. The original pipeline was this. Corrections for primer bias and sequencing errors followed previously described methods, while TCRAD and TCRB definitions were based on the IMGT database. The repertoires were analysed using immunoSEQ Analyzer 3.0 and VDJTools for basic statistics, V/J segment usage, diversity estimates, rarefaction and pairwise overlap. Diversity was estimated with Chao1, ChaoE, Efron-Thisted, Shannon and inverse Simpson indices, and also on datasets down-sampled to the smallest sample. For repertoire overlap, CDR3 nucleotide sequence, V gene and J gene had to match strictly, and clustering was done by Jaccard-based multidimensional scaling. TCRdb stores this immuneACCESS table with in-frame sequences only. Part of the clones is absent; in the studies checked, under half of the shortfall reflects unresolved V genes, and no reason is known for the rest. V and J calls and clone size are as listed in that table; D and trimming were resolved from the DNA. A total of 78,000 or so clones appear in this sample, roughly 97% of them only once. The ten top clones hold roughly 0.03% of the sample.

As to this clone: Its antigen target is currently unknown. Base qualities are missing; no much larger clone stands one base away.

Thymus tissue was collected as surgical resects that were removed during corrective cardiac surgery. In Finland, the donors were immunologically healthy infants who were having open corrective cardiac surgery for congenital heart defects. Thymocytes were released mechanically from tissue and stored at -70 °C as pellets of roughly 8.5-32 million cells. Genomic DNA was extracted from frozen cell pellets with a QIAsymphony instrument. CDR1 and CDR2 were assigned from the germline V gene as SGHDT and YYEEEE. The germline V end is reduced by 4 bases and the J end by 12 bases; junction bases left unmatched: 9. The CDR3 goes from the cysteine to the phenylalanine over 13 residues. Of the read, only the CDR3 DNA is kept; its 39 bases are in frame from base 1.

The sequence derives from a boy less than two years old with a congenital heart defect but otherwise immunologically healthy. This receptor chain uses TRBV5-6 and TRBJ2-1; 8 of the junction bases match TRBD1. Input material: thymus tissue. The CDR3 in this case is CASSLGVDRGQFF. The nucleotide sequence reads TGTGCCAGCAGCCTGGGGGTCGACAGGGGGCAGTTCTTC.